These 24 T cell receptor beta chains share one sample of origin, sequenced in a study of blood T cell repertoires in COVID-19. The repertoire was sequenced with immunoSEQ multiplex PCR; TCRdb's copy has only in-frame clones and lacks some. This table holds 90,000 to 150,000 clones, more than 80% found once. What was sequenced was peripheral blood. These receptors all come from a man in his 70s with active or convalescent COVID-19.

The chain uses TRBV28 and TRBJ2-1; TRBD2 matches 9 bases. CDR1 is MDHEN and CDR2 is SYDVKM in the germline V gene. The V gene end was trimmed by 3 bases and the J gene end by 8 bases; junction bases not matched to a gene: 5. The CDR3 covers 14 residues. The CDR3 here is CASSFRAGGYEQFF. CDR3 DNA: TGTGCCAGCAGTTTTCGAGCGGGAGGCTATGAGCAGTTCTTC.

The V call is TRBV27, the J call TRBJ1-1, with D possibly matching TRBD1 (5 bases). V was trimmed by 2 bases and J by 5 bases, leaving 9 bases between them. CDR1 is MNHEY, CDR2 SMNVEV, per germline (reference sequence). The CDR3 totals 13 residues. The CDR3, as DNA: TGTGCCAGCAGTTTAGACAGTTGGACTGAAGCTTTCTTT. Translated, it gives CASSLDSWTEAFF.

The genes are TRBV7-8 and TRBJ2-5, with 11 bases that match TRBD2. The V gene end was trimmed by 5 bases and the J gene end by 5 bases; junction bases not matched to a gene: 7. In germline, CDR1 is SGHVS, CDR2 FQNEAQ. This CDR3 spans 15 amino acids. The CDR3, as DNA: TGTGCCAGCAGCCAGACTAGCGGGACAGGGGAGACCCAGTACTTC. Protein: CASSQTSGTGETQYF.

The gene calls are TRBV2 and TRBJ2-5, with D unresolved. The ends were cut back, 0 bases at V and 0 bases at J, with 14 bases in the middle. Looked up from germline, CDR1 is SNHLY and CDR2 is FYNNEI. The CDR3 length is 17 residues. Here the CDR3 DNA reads TGTGCCAGCAGTGAAGCTTCAGCGACGCCGTACCAAGAGACCCAGTACTTC. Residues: CASSEASATPYQETQYF.

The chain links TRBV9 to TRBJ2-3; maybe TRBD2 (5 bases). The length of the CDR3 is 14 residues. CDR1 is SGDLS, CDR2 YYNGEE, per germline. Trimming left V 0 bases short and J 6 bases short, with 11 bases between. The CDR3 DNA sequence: TGTGCCAGCAGCGTAGACCTCGGGGTGGATACGCAGTATTTT. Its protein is CASSVDLGVDTQYF. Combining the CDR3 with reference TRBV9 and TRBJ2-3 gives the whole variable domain DSGVTQTPKHLITATGQRVTLRCSPRSGDLSVYWYQQSLDQGLQFLIQYYNGEERAKGNILERFSAQQFPDLHSELNLSSLELGDSALYFCASSVDLGVDTQYFGPGTRLTVL.

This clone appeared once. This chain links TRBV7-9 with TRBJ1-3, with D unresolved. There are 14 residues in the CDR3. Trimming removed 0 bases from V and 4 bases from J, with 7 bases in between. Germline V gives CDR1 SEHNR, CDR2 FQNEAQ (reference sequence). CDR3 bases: TGTGCCAGCAGCTTAGCAGGGAGCGGAAACACCATATATTTT. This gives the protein CASSLAGSGNTIYF.

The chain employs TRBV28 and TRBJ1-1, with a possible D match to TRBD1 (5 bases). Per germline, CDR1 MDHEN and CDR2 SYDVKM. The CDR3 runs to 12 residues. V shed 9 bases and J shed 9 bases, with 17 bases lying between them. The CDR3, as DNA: TGTGCCAGTATGGAGGGGACCTCTAAAGCTTTCTTT. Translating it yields CASMEGTSKAFF.

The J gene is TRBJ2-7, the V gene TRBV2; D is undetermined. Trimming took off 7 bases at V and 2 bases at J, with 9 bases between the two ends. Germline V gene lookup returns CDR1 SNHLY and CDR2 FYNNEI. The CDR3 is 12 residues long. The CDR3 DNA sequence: TGTGCCAGCACAAAGGAGACCTACGAGCAGTACTTC. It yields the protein CASTKETYEQYF.

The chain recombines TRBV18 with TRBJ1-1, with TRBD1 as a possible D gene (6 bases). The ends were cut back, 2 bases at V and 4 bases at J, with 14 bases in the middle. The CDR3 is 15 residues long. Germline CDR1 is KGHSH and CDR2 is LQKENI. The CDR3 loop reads CASSPERGAGTEAFF. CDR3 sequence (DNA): TGTGCCAGCTCACCAGAGCGGGGGGCTGGCACTGAAGCTTTCTTT.

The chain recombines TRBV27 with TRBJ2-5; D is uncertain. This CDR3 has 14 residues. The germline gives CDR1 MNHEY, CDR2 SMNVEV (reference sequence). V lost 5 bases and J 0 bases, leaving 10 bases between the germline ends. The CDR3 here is CASSPSGYQETQYF. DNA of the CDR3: TGTGCCAGCAGTCCTTCCGGGTACCAAGAGACCCAGTACTTC.

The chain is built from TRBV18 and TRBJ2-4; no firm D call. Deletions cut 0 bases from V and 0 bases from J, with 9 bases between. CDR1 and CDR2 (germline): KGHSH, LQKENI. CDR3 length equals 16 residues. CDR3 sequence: CASSPPNSLAKNIQYF. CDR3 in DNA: TGTGCCAGCTCACCACCGAACAGCCTAGCCAAAAACATTCAGTACTTC.

The CDR3 protein is CASSPEGSSEYF. The CDR3, as DNA: TGTGCCAGCAGCCCGGAGGGCTCCTCGGAATACTTC. The chain carries TRBV5-6 and TRBJ2-4; D perhaps matches TRBD2 (6 bases). The CDR3 is 12 amino acids. V shed 4 bases and J shed 16 bases, with 18 bases lying between them. Germline values: CDR1 SGHDT, CDR2 YYEEEE.

The CDR3 region is CASHKQGWDNSPLHF. The CDR3 DNA follows: TGTGCCAGTCACAAACAGGGATGGGATAATTCACCCCTCCACTTT. The rearrangement links TRBV19 to TRBJ1-6; D may be TRBD1 (6 bases). The CDR3 is 15 amino acids. Trimming stripped 8 bases from V and 5 bases from J, with 16 bases between. CDR1 and CDR2 (germline): LNHDA, SQIVND (reference sequence). Variable domain in full (rest from reference TRBV19 and TRBJ1-6): DGGITQSPKYLFRKEGQNVTLSCEQNLNHDAMYWYRQDPGQGLRLIYYSQIVNDFQKGDIAEGYSVSREKKESFPLTVTSAQKNPTAFYLCASHKQGWDNSPLHFGNGTRLTVT.

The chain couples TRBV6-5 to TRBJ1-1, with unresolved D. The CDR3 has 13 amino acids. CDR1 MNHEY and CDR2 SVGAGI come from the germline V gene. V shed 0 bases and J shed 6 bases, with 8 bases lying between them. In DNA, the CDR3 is TGTGCCAGCAGTTACTCGAGCGGATCTGAAGCTTTCTTT. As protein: CASSYSSGSEAFF.

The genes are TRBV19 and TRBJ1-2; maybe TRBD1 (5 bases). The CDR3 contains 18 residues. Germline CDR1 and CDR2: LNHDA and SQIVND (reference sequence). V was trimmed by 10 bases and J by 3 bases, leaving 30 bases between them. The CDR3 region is CATQVSAFNTGVDYGYTF. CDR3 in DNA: TGTGCCACCCAAGTCTCCGCATTCAATACGGGGGTGGACTATGGCTACACCTTC.

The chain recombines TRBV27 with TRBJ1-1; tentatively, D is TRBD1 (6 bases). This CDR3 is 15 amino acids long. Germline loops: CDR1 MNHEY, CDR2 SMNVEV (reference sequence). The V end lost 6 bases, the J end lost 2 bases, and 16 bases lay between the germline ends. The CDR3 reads CASSSPTGTNTEAFF. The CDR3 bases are TGTGCCAGCAGCTCGCCTACAGGGACCAACACTGAAGCTTTCTTT.

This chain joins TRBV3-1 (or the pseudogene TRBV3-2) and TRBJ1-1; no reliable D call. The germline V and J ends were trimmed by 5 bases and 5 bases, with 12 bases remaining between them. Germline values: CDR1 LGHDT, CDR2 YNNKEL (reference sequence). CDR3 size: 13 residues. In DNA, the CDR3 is TGTGCCAGCAGCGATGTGGCGGGGACTGAAGCTTTCTTT. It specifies CASSDVAGTEAFF.

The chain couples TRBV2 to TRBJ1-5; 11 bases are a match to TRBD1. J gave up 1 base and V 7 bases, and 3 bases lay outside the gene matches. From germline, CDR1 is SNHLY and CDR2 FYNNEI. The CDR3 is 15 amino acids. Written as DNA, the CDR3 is TGTGCCAGCAAGGACAGGGGGCTGAGCAATCAGCCCCAGCATTTT. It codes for CASKDRGLSNQPQHF.

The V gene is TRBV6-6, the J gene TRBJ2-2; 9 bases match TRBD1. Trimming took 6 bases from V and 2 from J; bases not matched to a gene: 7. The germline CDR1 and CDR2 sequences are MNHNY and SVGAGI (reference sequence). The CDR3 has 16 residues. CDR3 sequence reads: CASSLQGAGNTGELFF. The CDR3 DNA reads TGTGCCAGCAGCCTACAGGGGGCGGGAAACACCGGGGAGCTGTTTTTT.

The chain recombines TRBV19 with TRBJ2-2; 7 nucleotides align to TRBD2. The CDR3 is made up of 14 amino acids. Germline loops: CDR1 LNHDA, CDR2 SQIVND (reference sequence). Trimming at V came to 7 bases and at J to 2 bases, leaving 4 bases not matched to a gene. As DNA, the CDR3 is TGTGCCAGTACGCGGGACTACAACACCGGGGAGCTGTTTTTT. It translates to CASTRDYNTGELFF.

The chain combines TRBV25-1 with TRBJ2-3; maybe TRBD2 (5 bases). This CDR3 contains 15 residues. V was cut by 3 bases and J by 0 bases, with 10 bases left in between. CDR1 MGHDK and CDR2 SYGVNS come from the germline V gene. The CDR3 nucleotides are TGTGCCAGCAGTGAGGACTGGACTAGCACAGATACGCAGTATTTT. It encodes CASSEDWTSTDTQYF.

The CDR3 protein is CASTGDRGRGYTF. CDR3 coding DNA: TGTGCCAGCACCGGGGACAGGGGGCGAGGCTACACCTTC. The chain joins TRBV21-1 to TRBJ1-2; the table's TRBD1 call for D was not verified on the DNA. TRBV21-1 is shown as a pseudogene. The CDR3 totals 13 residues.

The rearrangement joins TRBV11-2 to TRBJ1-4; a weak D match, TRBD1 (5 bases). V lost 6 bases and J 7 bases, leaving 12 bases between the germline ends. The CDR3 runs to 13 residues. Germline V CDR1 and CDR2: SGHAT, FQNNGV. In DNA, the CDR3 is TGTGCCAGCAGGAGTGGGGCGGTTGAAAAACTGTTTTTT. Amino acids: CASRSGAVEKLFF.

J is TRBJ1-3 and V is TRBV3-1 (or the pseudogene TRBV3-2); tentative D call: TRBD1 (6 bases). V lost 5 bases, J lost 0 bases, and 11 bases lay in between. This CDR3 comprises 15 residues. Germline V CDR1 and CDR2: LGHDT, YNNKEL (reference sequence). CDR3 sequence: CASSMDSRSGNTIYF. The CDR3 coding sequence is TGTGCCAGCAGCATGGACAGTCGCTCTGGAAACACCATATATTTT.